One sample yielded the 26 T cell receptor beta chains listed below, sequenced in a study of blood T cell repertoires in COVID-19 (dated by TCRdb to the early 2020s). Library preparation was by the immunoSEQ multiplex PCR assay. Imported from immuneACCESS, the table was reduced by TCRdb to in-frame sequences with V and J called. These copies leave out some clones; in studies compared against another copy, an unresolved V gene accounts for under half, and the cause of the remainder is not known. The sample table shows around 170,000 clones, and 85% to 90% are seen once. The top ten constitute less than 3% of the sample. Sequenced sample: peripheral blood. These receptors were obtained from a woman in her thirties with active or convalescent COVID-19.

V is TRBV5-6 and J is TRBJ1-5; 8 bases match TRBD1. The CDR3 contains 16 residues. V dropped 4 bases and J dropped 0; count of bases not matched to a gene: 6. The germline CDR1 and CDR2 sequences are SGHDT and YYEEEE. In DNA form, the CDR3 reads TGTGCCAGCAGCATATGGACAGGGCATAGCAATCAGCCCCAGCATTTT. Protein product: CASSIWTGHSNQPQHF.

V gene TRBV16 combines with J gene TRBJ1-2; unclear D gene. The CDR3 runs to 12 residues. Trimming removed 0 bases at V and 6 bases at J, with 5 bases between. Germline-derived CDR1 and CDR2 are KGHSY and FQNENV. The CDR3 DNA reads as TGTGCCAGCAGCCAATCTCTCGATGGCTACACCTTC. Protein sequence: CASSQSLDGYTF.

This rearrangement joins TRBV4-1 to TRBJ1-3; a possible D gene is TRBD1 (6 bases). Trimming took 0 bases from V and 0 from J, leaving 12 bases between them. CDR1 and CDR2 from the germline V gene are MGHRA and YSYEKL. The CDR3 loop spans 17 amino acids. The CDR3 DNA follows: TGCGCCAGCAGCCAAGATGGGGGCCTTAACTCTGGAAACACCATATATTTT. Translating it yields CASSQDGGLNSGNTIYF.

This chain joins TRBV28 and TRBJ1-2; the D is unclear. This CDR3 contains 13 residues. The V gene's germline CDR1 is MDHEN and CDR2 SYDVKM. V was clipped by 1 base and J by 8 bases, with 11 bases between them. CDR3 region: CASSLSRIEGYTF. The CDR3 DNA sequence: TGTGCCAGCAGTTTATCGAGGATAGAAGGCTACACCTTC.

This chain joins TRBV19 and TRBJ1-2, with a tentative D call TRBD1 (6 bases). This CDR3 region has 14 residues. Germline V gene data show CDR1 as LNHDA and CDR2 as SQIVND (reference sequence). V was pared by 7 bases and J by 6 bases, with 18 bases between. The CDR3, as DNA: TGTGCCAGTAAAGGGGGGGCCCTCATCGATGGCTACACCTTC. It translates to CASKGGALIDGYTF.

The chain combines TRBV18 with TRBJ2-1; D is possibly TRBD2 (5 bases). V dropped 3 bases and J dropped 8 bases, with 11 bases sitting between them. This CDR3 comprises 13 residues. Germline V gene data show CDR1 as KGHSH and CDR2 as LQKENI. In nucleotides, the CDR3 is TGTGCCAGCTCACCTGTGAGGGTTGATGAGCAGTTCTTC. Translation gives CASSPVRVDEQFF.

This chain connects TRBV12-5 to TRBJ2-1; TRBD1 might be the D (6 bases). This CDR3 comprises 15 residues. CDR1 LGHNT and CDR2 FRNRAP come from the germline V gene. The germline V and J ends were trimmed by 6 bases and 5 bases, with 17 bases remaining between them. The CDR3 DNA follows: TGTGCTAGTGGGCGAGACCTACAGGGAAACAATGAGCAGTTCTTC. Its translation is CASGRDLQGNNEQFF.

V is TRBV5-5 and J is TRBJ2-7, with D hard to call. The ends were cut back, 0 bases at V and 2 bases at J, with 12 bases in the middle. Germline CDR1 is SGHKS and CDR2 is YYEKEE (reference sequence). The CDR3 covers 15 residues. The CDR3 is CASSLAGSRTYEQYF. In DNA form, the CDR3 reads TGTGCCAGCAGCTTGGCTGGCAGCAGGACCTACGAGCAGTACTTC.

This chain joins TRBV5-1 and TRBJ1-6; the D gene is possibly TRBD1 (6 bases). Per the germline V gene, CDR1 is SGHRS and CDR2 is YFSETQ. The CDR3 covers 14 residues. V was shortened by 0 bases and J by 7 bases, with 8 bases between the two germline ends. The CDR3 sequence: CASSLGTVNSPLHF. For the CDR3, the DNA is TGCGCCAGCAGCTTGGGGACAGTGAATTCACCCCTCCACTTT.

The gene calls are TRBV15 and TRBJ2-1; 7 positions agree with TRBD2. This CDR3 is 15 amino acids long. J was trimmed by 9 bases and V by 4 bases; bases with no gene match: 12. Per germline, CDR1 LNHNV and CDR2 YYDKDF (reference sequence). This CDR3 is CATSIGDYGYGEQFF. The CDR3 nucleotides read TGTGCCACCAGCATTGGGGACTACGGATATGGTGAGCAGTTCTTC. The full variable domain, with the rest looked up from reference TRBV15 and TRBJ2-1, is DAMVIQNPRYQVTQFGKPVTLSCSQTLNHNVMYWYQQKSSQAPKLLFHYYDKDFNNEADTPDNFQSRRPNTSFCFLDIRSPGLGDTAMYLCATSIGDYGYGEQFFGPGTRLTVL.

CDR3 nucleotide sequence: TGTGCCAGCAGCTTTTGGTTAGGACAGTTCACTGAAGCTTTCTTT. Protein sequence: CASSFWLGQFTEAFF. The V and J genes are TRBV7-9 and TRBJ1-1; D is possibly TRBD1 (6 bases). The CDR3 runs 15 residues. Germline V gene sequence: CDR1 SEHNR, CDR2 FQNEAQ (reference sequence). Trimming took off 3 bases at V and 4 bases at J, with 15 bases between the two ends.

This clone was seen just once. The V call is TRBV4-2, the J call TRBJ1-1; D perhaps matches TRBD1 (6 bases). The V gene's germline CDR1 is LGHNA and CDR2 YNFKEQ. Trimming took off 0 bases at V and 4 bases at J, with 12 bases between the two ends. The length of the CDR3 is 15 residues. The CDR3 reads CASSQDWGGATEAFF. The CDR3 DNA reads as TGTGCCAGCAGCCAAGATTGGGGGGGGGCCACTGAAGCTTTCTTT.

This clone was detected once. V usage is TRBV11-3 and J usage is TRBJ2-3, with TRBD2 matching 8 bases. With 1 base clipped from V and 2 bases from J, the junction kept 5 bases outside the gene matches. Germline V lookup: CDR1 SGHNT, CDR2 YENEEA. The CDR3 is made up of 16 amino acids. CDR3 DNA: TGTGCCAGCAGCTTAGGGTTTAGCGGGGTCACAGATACGCAGTATTTT. The encoded protein is CASSLGFSGVTDTQYF.

The rearrangement links TRBV18 to TRBJ2-6; D possibly corresponds to TRBD1 (6 bases). Germline V CDR1 and CDR2: KGHSH, LQKENI. The CDR3 covers 15 residues. V was pared by 8 bases and J by 0 bases, with 11 bases between. CDR3 sequence (DNA): TGTGCCAGCCCGATGGGGGCCTCTGGGGCCAACGTCCTGACTTTC. It encodes CASPMGASGANVLTF. The full variable domain, completed using reference TRBV18 and TRBJ2-6, is NAGVMQNPRHLVRRRGQEARLRCSPMKGHSHVYWYRQLPEEGLKFMVYLQKENIIDESGMPKERFSAEFPKEGPSILRIQQVVRGDSAAYFCASPMGASGANVLTFGAGSRLTVL.

The V gene is TRBV9, the J gene TRBJ2-1; perhaps TRBD1 as D (7 bases). Germline CDR1 and CDR2: SGDLS and YYNGEE. The length of the CDR3 is 14 residues. The germline V and J ends were trimmed by 0 bases and 7 bases, with 11 bases remaining between them. Here the CDR3 DNA reads TGTGCCAGCAGCGTAGAGACAGGGAGGAATGAGCAGTTCTTC. Amino acid sequence: CASSVETGRNEQFF.

The chain recombines TRBV6-6 with TRBJ1-5, with 7 bases fitting TRBD1. The CDR3 totals 14 residues. V lost 6 bases, J lost 10 bases, and 12 bases stayed unmatched. Germline CDR1 is MNHNY and CDR2 is SVGAGI (reference sequence). In nucleotides, the CDR3 is TGTGCCAGCAGCCACGACAGGGTGTTGAGCCCCCAGCATTTT. Translated, it gives CASSHDRVLSPQHF.

This clone was seen more than once but under ten times. CDR3 protein: CASSPAGGLRNTEAFF. The CDR3 DNA reads TGTGCCAGCTCACCCGCGGGGGGGTTGAGGAACACTGAAGCTTTCTTT. The chain has TRBV18 and TRBJ1-1; D perhaps matches TRBD1 (5 bases). The CDR3 is 16 residues long. CDR1 KGHSH and CDR2 LQKENI come from the germline V gene. The V end lost 3 bases, the J end lost 1 base, and 15 bases lay between the germline ends.

The chain is built from TRBV27 and TRBJ2-1; 7 nucleotides agree with TRBD2. This CDR3 spans 11 amino acids. CDR1 and CDR2 (germline): MNHEY, SMNVEV (reference sequence). V lost 3 bases and J lost 15; bases outside the gene matches: 5. The CDR3 DNA reads TGTGCCAGCAGTTTGGGACTACTTTGGTTCTTC. It yields the protein CASSLGLLWFF.

The rearrangement uses TRBV11-1 and TRBJ2-3; 10 bases line up with TRBD1. The CDR3 is 16 residues long. Germline CDR1 SGHAT, CDR2 FQDESV (reference sequence). With 2 bases clipped from V and 5 bases from J, the junction kept 7 bases outside the gene matches. The CDR3 nucleotides read TGTGCCAGCAGCTTATATCGGACAGGGGGGAGAGATACGCAGTATTTT. It translates to CASSLYRTGGRDTQYF.

V gene TRBV19 combines with J gene TRBJ2-7, with TRBD1 matching 10 bases. This CDR3 is 14 amino acids long. V gave up 3 bases and J gave up 5 bases; unmatched junction bases: 4. Germline CDR1 LNHDA, CDR2 SQIVND (reference sequence). CDR3 DNA: TGTGCCAGTAGTATGACAGGGGGCAACCACGAGCAGTACTTC. This translates into CASSMTGGNHEQYF.

V gene TRBV5-1 combines with J gene TRBJ2-5, with D possibly matching TRBD1 (6 bases). The germline V gene has CDR1 SGHRS and CDR2 YFSETQ. This CDR3 spans 14 amino acids. V was pared by 0 bases and J by 5 bases, with 11 bases between. CDR3 amino acids: CASSLGTVGETQYF. The CDR3 nucleotides read TGCGCCAGCAGCTTGGGGACAGTAGGGGAGACCCAGTACTTC. Using reference TRBV5-1 and TRBJ2-5 for the parts outside the CDR3, the full variable domain is KAGVTQTPRYLIKTRGQQVTLSCSPISGHRSVSWYQQTPGQGLQFLFEYFSETQRNKGNFPGRFSGRQFSNSRSEMNVSTLELGDSALYLCASSLGTVGETQYFGPGTRLLVL.

The gene calls are TRBV27 and TRBJ2-7, with a weak D call TRBD2 (5 bases). This CDR3 region has 16 residues. CDR1 is MNHEY and CDR2 is SMNVEV in the germline V gene (reference sequence). The germline V and J ends were trimmed by 6 bases and 4 bases, with 22 bases remaining between them. For the CDR3, the DNA is TGTGCCAGCAGCCTCCGAGCGGCCTCCCCGCCTTACGAGCAGTACTTC. Translated, it gives CASSLRAASPPYEQYF.

This chain links TRBV18 with TRBJ1-5; D remains ambiguous. The V end lost 3 bases, the J end lost 0 bases, and 6 bases lay between the germline ends. CDR3 length: 14 amino acids. Germline-derived CDR1 and CDR2 are KGHSH and LQKENI. Here the CDR3 DNA reads TGTGCCAGCTCACCTACAAGTAGCAATCAGCCCCAGCATTTT. Protein sequence: CASSPTSSNQPQHF.

The chain links TRBV5-1 to TRBJ2-7, with 9 bases identical to TRBD2. V shed 4 bases and J 4 bases; nucleotides not matched to a gene: 9. The CDR3 is made up of 15 amino acids. Germline assignment: CDR1 SGHRS and CDR2 YFSETQ. CDR3 sequence: CASSKLAGVEYEQYF. Written as DNA, the CDR3 is TGCGCCAGCAGCAAATTAGCGGGGGTTGAGTACGAGCAGTACTTC.

V gene TRBV5-1 combines with J gene TRBJ2-3; 10 bases match TRBD1. Per germline, CDR1 SGHRS and CDR2 YFSETQ. The CDR3 is 18 amino acids. Trimming cost V 1 base and J 2 bases; bases outside gene matches: 10. CDR3 in DNA: TGCGCCAGCAGCTTGTGGTCTTTCGGGACAGGGGCCACAGATACGCAGTATTTT. Translated: CASSLWSFGTGATDTQYF.

The chain employs TRBV18 and TRBJ2-5, with D possibly matching TRBD1 (7 bases). Trimming removed 5 bases from V and 4 bases from J, with 11 bases in between. Germline V lookup: CDR1 KGHSH, CDR2 LQKENI. The CDR3 consists of 13 residues. DNA of the CDR3: TGTGCCAGCTCATCTCAGGGGGGAGAGACCCAGTACTTC. Encoded protein: CASSSQGGETQYF.